This T cell receptor beta chain derives from a study of shared clonotypes between healthy human individuals. Overall study findings and caveats: Clonotypes shared by all four sorted-subset donors had higher generation probabilities than non-shared clonotypes. Estimated richness values were generally larger in naive subsets than in memory subsets.

Every donor was a Caucasian adult from Nashville, Tennessee. For every subset, genomic DNA was evenly distributed across several immunoSEQ plates. The table came from immunoSEQ multiplex PCR; TCRdb's copy has only in-frame clones and leaves some out. The table has about 1.1 million clones, about 80% seen once. The ends lost 5 bases at V and 5 bases at J; junction bases unmatched: 10. This CDR3 is built from 14 residues. Germline V gives CDR1 SGHTS, CDR2 YDEGEE. Regarding this clone: The antigen is not known.

The chain recombines TRBV5-8 with TRBJ2-7, with 7 bases identical to TRBD1. This receptor was obtained from a young man in good health. Some clones in this sample may be carry-over from other donors' samples. Material: memory CD4+ T cells from PBMCs. The subset was: CD45RA-negative fraction. CDR3: CASSWAIDRDEQYF. The CDR3 DNA reads TGTGCCAGCAGTTGGGCAATTGACAGGGACGAGCAGTACTTC. Drawing the rest from reference TRBV5-8 and TRBJ2-7, the complete variable domain is EAGVTQSPTHLIKTRGQQATLRCSPISGHTSVYWYQQALGLGLQFLLWYDEGEERNRGNFPPRFSGRQFPNYSSELNVNALELEDSALYLCASSWAIDRDEQYFGPGTRLTVT.